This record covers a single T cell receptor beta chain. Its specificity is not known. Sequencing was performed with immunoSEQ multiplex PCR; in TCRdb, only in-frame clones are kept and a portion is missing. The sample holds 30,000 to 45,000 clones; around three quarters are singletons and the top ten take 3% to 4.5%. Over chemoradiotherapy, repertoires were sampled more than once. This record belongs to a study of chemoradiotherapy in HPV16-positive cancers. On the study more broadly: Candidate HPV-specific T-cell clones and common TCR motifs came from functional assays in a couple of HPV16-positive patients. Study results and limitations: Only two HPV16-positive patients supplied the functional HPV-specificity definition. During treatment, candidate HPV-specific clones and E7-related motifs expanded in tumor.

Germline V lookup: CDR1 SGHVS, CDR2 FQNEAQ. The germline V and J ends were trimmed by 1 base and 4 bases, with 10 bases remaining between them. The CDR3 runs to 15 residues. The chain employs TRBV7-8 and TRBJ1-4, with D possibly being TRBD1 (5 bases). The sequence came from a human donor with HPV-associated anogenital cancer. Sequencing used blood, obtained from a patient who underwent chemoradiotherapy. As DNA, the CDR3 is TGTGCCAGCAGCTTAGAAGGACAAAATAATGAAAAACTGTTTTTT. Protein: CASSLEGQNNEKLFF.